The entry that follows covers one T cell receptor (beta chain) sequence. Germline values: CDR1 SGHRS, CDR2 YFSETQ. Trimming at V came to 5 bases and at J to 7 bases, leaving 5 bases not matched to a gene. The CDR3 runs to 14 residues. The data stem from a study of blood T cell repertoires in COVID-19. Per the original methods: The authors estimated nucleated cell counts from reference gene primer amplification. Some clones are missing from TCRdb's copy, which holds only in-frame ones; the method was immunoSEQ multiplex PCR. For V, J and clone size, that table is used; D and trimming come from the DNA. The sample lists around 300,000 clones, roughly 90% occurring once.

This receptor was taken from a woman aged 55-69 years who had recovered from COVID-19. The J gene is TRBJ2-2, the V gene TRBV5-1; 10 bases agree with TRBD1. Sequencing was carried out using PBMCs or T cells enriched from blood (not recorded which). CDR3 loop: CASRWTGGIGELFF. The CDR3 DNA sequence: TGCGCCAGCAGGTGGACAGGGGGGATCGGGGAGCTGTTTTTT.